Listed here are 27 T cell receptor beta chains from one sample, sequenced in a study of PD-L1 blockade in urothelial cancer. Described time point: pretreatment peripheral blood. Assay used: immunoSEQ multiplex PCR; TCRdb lists only in-frame clones, some missing. This table holds approximately 94,000 clones, 80% to 90% found once. This specimen consisted of PBMCs, obtained around atezolizumab (anti-PD-L1) treatment. The receptors stem from a man aged 55 to 70 with urothelial cancer.

CDR3 residues: CASSLGQFNEQFF. DNA for the CDR3: TGTGCCAGCAGCTTAGGTCAGTTCAATGAGCAGTTCTTC. V and J are TRBV11-2 and TRBJ2-1; D not certain. Trimming pared 1 base from V and 6 bases from J, leaving 7 bases between. CDR1 is SGHAT, CDR2 FQNNGV, per germline. The CDR3 totals 13 residues.

The chain uses TRBV9 and TRBJ2-1; TRBD1 agrees at 8 bases. Germline V gene sequence: CDR1 SGDLS, CDR2 YYNGEE. V shed 2 bases and J 9 bases; nucleotides not matched to a gene: 19. The CDR3 spans 18 residues. CDR3 protein: CASSVGGTGPGLGGEQFF. The CDR3 DNA sequence: TGTGCCAGCAGCGTCGGTGGGACAGGTCCCGGCCTTGGCGGTGAGCAGTTCTTC.

This clone was observed a handful of times. This chain uses TRBV13 with TRBJ1-2; 7 bases line up with TRBD1. This CDR3 comprises 14 residues. With 4 bases clipped from V and 4 bases from J, the junction kept 6 bases outside the gene matches. The germline V gene has CDR1 PRHDT and CDR2 FYEKMQ (reference sequence). For the CDR3, the DNA is TGTGCCAGCAGCTCAACCCGGGACAGCTATGGCTACACCTTC. It encodes CASSSTRDSYGYTF.

The CDR3 DNA reads TGTGCCAGCAGTGCGGGACACGGGTCTGCGGAAGCTTTCTTT. It encodes CASSAGHGSAEAFF. The V gene is TRBV6-1, the J gene TRBJ1-1, with D maybe TRBD1 (6 bases). V lost 4 bases, J lost 8 bases, and 17 bases lay in between. The CDR3 length is 14 residues. Germline CDR1 is MNHNS and CDR2 is SASEGT.

The chain joins TRBV7-8 to TRBJ1-1; no firm D call. Per the germline V gene, CDR1 is SGHVS and CDR2 is FQNEAQ. V was trimmed by 5 bases and J by 1 base, leaving 8 bases between them. The CDR3 is 13 amino acids. The CDR3 loop is CASSPFKNTEAFF. The DNA of the CDR3 is TGTGCCAGCAGCCCGTTTAAGAACACTGAAGCTTTCTTT. Looking up the rest from reference TRBV7-8 and TRBJ1-1 gives the full variable domain: GAGVSQSPRYKVAKRGQDVALRCDPISGHVSLFWYQQALGQGPEFLTYFQNEAQLDKSGLPSDRFFAERPEGSVSTLKIQRTQQEDSAVYLCASSPFKNTEAFFGQGTRLTVV.

The genes are TRBV2 and TRBJ1-5; tentatively, D is TRBD1 (5 bases). Germline CDR1 and CDR2: SNHLY and FYNNEI. The CDR3 loop spans 15 amino acids. V lost 5 bases, J lost 2 bases, and 13 bases lay in between. The CDR3 bases are TGTGCCAGCAGTTATCGGGGGGATCGCAATCAGCCCCAGCATTTT. Translating gives CASSYRGDRNQPQHF. Combining the CDR3 with reference TRBV2 and TRBJ1-5 gives the whole variable domain EPEVTQTPSHQVTQMGQEVILRCVPISNHLYFYWYRQILGQKVEFLVSFYNNEISEKSEIFDDQFSVERPDGSNFTLKIRSTKLEDSAMYFCASSYRGDRNQPQHFGDGTRLSIL.

CDR3 region: CASSRGTGGSYNEQFF. The CDR3 DNA reads TGCGCCAGCAGCCGCGGTACGGGGGGCTCCTACAATGAGCAGTTCTTC. V and J are TRBV4-3 and TRBJ2-1; 7 nucleotides agree with TRBD2. V was clipped by 4 bases and J by 0 bases; unmatched bases: 6. From germline, CDR1 is LGHNA and CDR2 YSLEER. The CDR3 totals 16 residues.

V and J are TRBV5-5 and TRBJ2-3, with D possibly being TRBD1 (6 bases). The CDR3 is made up of 15 amino acids. The ends were cut back, 3 bases at V and 4 bases at J, with 15 bases in the middle. Germline-derived CDR1 and CDR2 are SGHKS and YYEKEE (reference sequence). The CDR3 DNA reads TGTGCCAGCAGCTCCCTCCCCAGGGGTCCAGATACGCAGTATTTT. Protein sequence: CASSSLPRGPDTQYF.

The genes are TRBV19 and TRBJ2-5, with D possibly matching TRBD2 (6 bases). The CDR3 contains 13 residues. V lost 5 bases and J 1 base, leaving 8 bases between the germline ends. Germline CDR1 is LNHDA and CDR2 is SQIVND (reference sequence). The CDR3 sequence: CASSPGLQETQYF. CDR3 coding DNA: TGTGCCAGTAGTCCGGGACTCCAAGAGACCCAGTACTTC.

The gene calls are TRBV2 and TRBJ2-7; a possible D gene is TRBD2 (6 bases). From germline, CDR1 is SNHLY and CDR2 FYNNEI. CDR3 length: 13 residues. Deletions cut 11 bases from V and 3 bases from J, with 17 bases between. The CDR3: CADAPSGDYEQYF. In DNA, the CDR3 is TGTGCCGACGCCCCCTCGGGGGACTACGAGCAGTACTTC.

V and J are TRBV6-5 and TRBJ1-1; D possibly corresponds to TRBD1 (5 bases). The CDR3 contains 13 residues. V was shortened by 8 bases and J by 3 bases, with 13 bases between the two germline ends. The V gene's germline CDR1 is MNHEY and CDR2 SVGAGI. The CDR3 DNA reads TGTGCCAGCGGGGGGGATATAGACACTGAAGCTTTCTTT. This translates into CASGGDIDTEAFF.

In its sample, this clone was seen a few times. The V and J genes are TRBV7-8 and TRBJ1-3, with D perhaps TRBD1 (6 bases). The CDR3 loop spans 14 amino acids. Germline CDR1 and CDR2: SGHVS and FQNEAQ. V was trimmed by 1 base and J by 3 bases, leaving 7 bases between them. CDR3 DNA sequence: TGTGCCAGCAGCTTAGACAGGGTTGGAAACACCATATATTTT. Residues: CASSLDRVGNTIYF.

This chain connects TRBV19 to TRBJ1-3, with a possible D match to TRBD1 (6 bases). With 4 bases removed from V and 1 base from J, the gap between germline ends came to 11 bases. The germline V gene encodes CDR1 LNHDA and CDR2 SQIVND (reference sequence). This CDR3 is built from 15 residues. The CDR3 here is CASSTSGASGNTIYF. The CDR3 region has the DNA TGTGCCAGTAGTACCTCAGGGGCTTCTGGAAACACCATATATTTT. The full variable domain, its missing parts supplied by reference TRBV19 and TRBJ1-3, is DGGITQSPKYLFRKEGQNVTLSCEQNLNHDAMYWYRQDPGQGLRLIYYSQIVNDFQKGDIAEGYSVSREKKESFPLTVTSAQKNPTAFYLCASSTSGASGNTIYFGEGSWLTVV.

The chain is built from TRBV29-1 and TRBJ2-3; a possible D gene is TRBD1 (6 bases). The CDR3 is made up of 13 amino acids. Germline CDR1 SQVTM, CDR2 ANQGSEA. The CDR3 DNA sequence: TGCAACCCCCGGGGACATCTCACAGATACGCAGTATTTT. Its protein product is CNPRGHLTDTQYF.

The chain combines TRBV28 with TRBJ1-5; D is unresolved. This CDR3 spans 16 amino acids. Trimming cost V 3 bases and J 6 bases, with 18 bases left between them. Germline CDR1 and CDR2: MDHEN and SYDVKM. The CDR3 DNA reads as TGTGCCAGCAGTTTCATTGGGCAAAAGGTGGGTCAGCCCCAGCATTTT. It encodes CASSFIGQKVGQPQHF.

This sequence joins TRBV6-1 and TRBJ2-7, with D hard to call. The ends were cut back, 0 bases at V and 3 bases at J, with 6 bases in the middle. Germline V gene data show CDR1 as MNHNS and CDR2 as SASEGT. CDR3 length: 13 residues. CDR3 DNA: TGTGCCAGCAGTGAAGCCCCCGTCTACGAGCAGTACTTC. Encoded protein: CASSEAPVYEQYF.

V gene TRBV10-3 combines with J gene TRBJ2-7, with 11 bases that match TRBD1. The CDR3 consists of 19 residues. The germline V gene encodes CDR1 ENHRY and CDR2 SYGVKD. The ends lost 2 bases at V and 2 bases at J; junction bases unmatched: 14. CDR3 sequence reads: CAISESRFGSGQGAYEQYF. The CDR3 nucleotides read TGTGCCATCAGTGAGAGTCGGTTCGGGTCGGGACAGGGGGCCTACGAGCAGTACTTC.

The V gene is TRBV29-1, the J gene TRBJ2-1, with 9 positions matching TRBD1. The germline CDR1 and CDR2 sequences are SQVTM and ANQGSEA. CDR3 size: 15 residues. The V gene end was trimmed by 5 bases and the J gene end by 3 bases; junction bases not matched to a gene: 8. The CDR3 sequence: CSVSNRGRGYNEQFF. The CDR3 region has the DNA TGCAGCGTTTCAAACAGGGGGCGCGGCTACAATGAGCAGTTCTTC.

The rearrangement uses TRBV28 and TRBJ2-7, with D possibly matching TRBD1 (6 bases). The CDR3 contains 18 residues. V shed 3 bases and J shed 0 bases, with 21 bases lying between them. Germline CDR1 is MDHEN and CDR2 is SYDVKM. CDR3 DNA: TGTGCCAGCAGTTTTCCCCTCTCGACAGGAACGAGCTCCTACGAGCAGTACTTC. Its protein is CASSFPLSTGTSSYEQYF.

V usage is TRBV6-6 and J usage is TRBJ2-2; TRBD2 matches at 8 bases. The trim removed 8 bases at V and 7 bases at J, leaving 9 bases unmatched. This CDR3 is built from 14 residues. The germline CDR1 and CDR2 sequences are MNHNY and SVGAGI (reference sequence). The CDR3 sequence: CASRTGGPGGELFF. The CDR3 DNA reads as TGTGCCAGCCGGACGGGGGGGCCCGGCGGGGAGCTGTTTTTT.

The CDR3 region is CAWSPVRGQGDYTF. In nucleotides, the CDR3 is TGTGCCTGGAGCCCCGTTCGGGGACAGGGAGACTACACCTTC. The V and J genes are TRBV30 and TRBJ1-2; TRBD1 matches at 9 bases. The CDR3 runs to 14 residues. From germline, CDR1 is GTSNPN and CDR2 SVGIG (reference sequence). The V gene end was trimmed by 3 bases and the J gene end by 10 bases; junction bases not matched to a gene: 12.

The chain uses TRBV2 and TRBJ2-7; 8 bases fit TRBD2. The CDR3 sequence is 15 residues long. V was pared by 3 bases and J by 2 bases, with 6 bases of the junction left unmatched. CDR1 SNHLY and CDR2 FYNNEI come from the germline V gene. The CDR3 DNA reads TGTGCCAGCAGTGAGGGGCCAGCGGGAGCCTACGAGCAGTACTTC. The encoded protein is CASSEGPAGAYEQYF.

The chain employs TRBV15 and TRBJ1-2; D may be TRBD1 (5 bases). The ends were cut back, 0 bases at V and 4 bases at J, with 18 bases in the middle. CDR3 length: 17 amino acids. Germline CDR1 and CDR2: LNHNV and YYDKDF (reference sequence). CDR3 loop: CATSRDKGVGHGYGYTF. The CDR3 DNA sequence: TGTGCCACCAGCAGAGATAAAGGTGTGGGGCACGGCTATGGCTACACCTTC.

V and J are TRBV7-8 and TRBJ1-2, with 7 bases matching TRBD1. Per germline, CDR1 SGHVS and CDR2 FQNEAQ. The CDR3 is 15 residues long. Germline trimming cut 3 bases from V and 4 bases from J; bases unmatched to any gene: 8. The CDR3 here is CASSLGTANPYGYTF. In DNA form, the CDR3 reads TGTGCCAGCAGCTTGGGGACAGCCAACCCCTATGGCTACACCTTC. The full variable domain, rest sourced from reference TRBV7-8 and TRBJ1-2, is GAGVSQSPRYKVAKRGQDVALRCDPISGHVSLFWYQQALGQGPEFLTYFQNEAQLDKSGLPSDRFFAERPEGSVSTLKIQRTQQEDSAVYLCASSLGTANPYGYTFGSGTRLTVV.

A remark on this clone: Other DNA sequences from this sample encode an identical CDR3 as well. This chain links TRBV30 with TRBJ2-7; the D gene is possibly TRBD2 (6 bases). The CDR3 runs to 14 residues. Germline V lookup: CDR1 GTSNPN, CDR2 SVGIG (reference sequence). The germline V and J ends were trimmed by 0 bases and 2 bases, with 11 bases remaining between them. CDR3 bases: TGTGCCTGGAGTGTAGGAGGGGTGACCTACGAGCAGTACTTC. It specifies CAWSVGGVTYEQYF. The full variable domain, rest sourced from reference TRBV30 and TRBJ2-7, is SQTIHQWPATLVQPVGSPLSLECTVEGTSNPNLYWYRQAAGRGLQLLFYSVGIGQISSEVPQNLSASRPQDRQFILSSKKLLLSDSGFYLCAWSVGGVTYEQYFGPGTRLTVT.

Concerning this clone itself: The same CDR3 arises from other DNA sequences in this sample as well. Written as DNA, the CDR3 is TGTGCCAGCAGTGATCAGGGTAGTCAGCCCCAGCATTTT. It yields the protein CASSDQGSQPQHF. The chain carries TRBV6-1 and TRBJ1-5; maybe TRBD1 (5 bases). Trimming left V 3 bases short and J 6 bases short, with 9 bases between. The CDR3 contains 13 residues. The V gene's germline CDR1 is MNHNS and CDR2 SASEGT.

The chain recombines TRBV18 with TRBJ2-5; D possibly corresponds to TRBD1 (5 bases). CDR3 length: 13 residues. Trimming took 2 bases from V and 5 from J, leaving 9 bases between them. Germline V gene lookup returns CDR1 KGHSH and CDR2 LQKENI. CDR3 loop: CASSPTSGETQYF. In DNA, the CDR3 is TGTGCCAGCTCACCAACCTCAGGGGAGACCCAGTACTTC.